This is a list of T cell receptor beta chains from one sample in a study of CD8+ T cells in alopecia areata. Some clones are missing from TCRdb's copy, which holds only in-frame ones; the method was immunoSEQ multiplex PCR. The data contain about 200,000 clones, 55% to 70% of them singletons. Source: CD4+ T cells sorted from blood, taken at week 24, from a patient treated with tofacitinib. The origin of the receptors is a human donor with alopecia areata. Each CDR3 is given with its conserved first and last residue. Each record gives: D gene, J gene, CDR3 length, V gene, clone size, CDR3 DNA, CDR3 protein. The D gene is left open where the match is weak. Not every row has a clone size; where given, it reads once, few, many or a size class.

>TRBD2|TRBJ2-1|19|TRBV14|.
TGTGCCAGCAGCCAACGGCTAGCGGGGTACACCAGCTCCTACAATGAGCAGTTCTTC
CASSQRLAGYTSSYNEQFF
>.|TRBJ2-3|13|TRBV29-1|.
TGCAGCGTTGAGCGACCGATTGCAGATACGCAGTATTTT
CSVERPIADTQYF
>TRBD2|TRBJ2-1|14|TRBV30|.
TGTGCCTGGAGTGTAGCGGGAATCTACAATGAGCAGTTCTTC
CAWSVAGIYNEQFF
>.|TRBJ2-7|12|TRBV2|.
TGTGCCAGCAGTGAGGCAGGGTACGAGCAGTACTTC
CASSEAGYEQYF
>.|TRBJ2-7|15|TRBV27|once
TGTGCCAGCAGTTTATCGAGGTACAGTCGCTACGAGCAGTACTTC
CASSLSRYSRYEQYF
>.|TRBJ2-1|12|TRBV2|.
TGTGCCAGCAGTGACAGCAACAATGAGCAGTTCTTC
CASSDSNNEQFF
>.|TRBJ1-1|12|TRBV18|once
TGTGCCAGCTCACCGGGAAACACTGAAGCTTTCTTT
CASSPGNTEAFF
>.|TRBJ2-3|15|TRBV30|once
TGTGCCTGGAGTGTCGGCTCGGGAGACTCAGATACGCAGTATTTT
CAWSVGSGDSDTQYF
>.|TRBJ2-2|13|TRBV5-4|.
TGTGCCAGCAGCTTCGAGGGGACCGGGGAGCTGTTTTTT
CASSFEGTGELFF
>.|TRBJ2-5|15|TRBV5-4|.
TGTGCCAGCAGCGGGGAGGTGACGGGCGTGAAGACCCAGTACTTC
CASSGEVTGVKTQYF
>.|TRBJ1-2|15|TRBV6-5|.
TGTGCCAGCAGTTACTCGGGGCGGATGGTAGGAGGCTACACCTTC
CASSYSGRMVGGYTF
>TRBD2|TRBJ2-4|19|TRBV7-8|.
TGTGCCAGCAGCACCTCTAGCGGGGGGGCCGGGTGGTTGAAAAACATTCAGTACTTC
CASSTSSGGAGWLKNIQYF
>TRBD1|TRBJ2-1|15|TRBV9|.
TGTGCCAGCAGCGTAGTGGGACAGGTCGGTGGTGAGCAGTTCTTC
CASSVVGQVGGEQFF
>.|TRBJ1-6|12|TRBV2|.
TGTGCCAGCAGTCGACGGGATTCACCCCTCCACTTT
CASSRRDSPLHF
>.|TRBJ2-7|12|TRBV5-1|.
TGCGCCAGCAGCTCCGGGACACGCTTGTGGTACTTC
CASSSGTRLWYF
>TRBD2|TRBJ2-3|15|TRBV5-1|.
TGCGCCAGCAGCTCGCCTAGCGGGGGGCATTATACGCAGTATTTT
CASSSPSGGHYTQYF
>TRBD2|TRBJ2-3|15|TRBV29-1|.
TGCAGCGTTGGTAGCGGGGGTACACGCACAGATACGCAGTATTTT
CSVGSGGTRTDTQYF
>.|TRBJ2-1|13|TRBV6-6|.
TGTGCCAGCAGGGCCCCGGGAGCCACAAATTGCTTCTTC
CASRAPGATNCFF
>.|TRBJ2-7|15|TRBV13|.
TGTGCCAGCAGCGTCTCGTTGGGGATCGGGGTGGAGCAGTACTTC
CASSVSLGIGVEQYF
>.|TRBJ2-5|13|TRBV30|once
TGTGCCTGGAGCCCGGGGAGTCGAGAGACCCAGTACTTC
CAWSPGSRETQYF
>.|TRBJ1-1|17|TRBV10-3|few
TGTGCCATCAGTGAGTCGAGGGGCCTTAAAATGAACACTGAAGCTTTCTTT
CAISESRGLKMNTEAFF
>TRBD1|TRBJ1-2|15|TRBV25-1|.
TGTGCCAGCAGTGGAGCCGGGACAGGGGCTGTTCGCTACACCTTC
CASSGAGTGAVRYTF
>.|TRBJ1-5|15|TRBV28|.
TGTGCCAGCAGGGGGGGAGGGGGAAGCAATCAGCCCCAGCATTTT
CASRGGGGSNQPQHF
>.|TRBJ2-2|14|TRBV5-1|.
TGCGCCAGCAGCTTGATCAGGGATGGCGGGGAGCTGTTTTTT
CASSLIRDGGELFF
>TRBD1|TRBJ1-1|15|TRBV29-1|.
TGCAGCGTTGAAGATCCGACAGGGGTGAACACTGAAGCTTTCTTT
CSVEDPTGVNTEAFF
>TRBD1|TRBJ1-5|13|TRBV10-3|.
TGTGCCATCAGTGTCACAGGGGGTAGGCCCCAGCATTTT
CAISVTGGRPQHF
>.|TRBJ2-3|13|TRBV6-1|.
TGTGCCAGCAGTTCCCGGCAGGGGGATACGCAGTATTTT
CASSSRQGDTQYF
>TRBD1|TRBJ1-1|16|TRBV30|once
TGTGCCTGGATTACGGGACAGGGTTTGGTGAACACTGAAGCTTTCTTT
CAWITGQGLVNTEAFF
>TRBD1|TRBJ1-6|17|TRBV4-3|few
TGCGCCAGCAGCCAAGATCTGGGACAGGGTAATTATTCACCCCTCCACTTT
CASSQDLGQGNYSPLHF
>.|TRBJ2-3|13|TRBV29-1|.
TGCAGCGTGACAGACTTCGTGGCAGATACGCAGTATTTT
CSVTDFVADTQYF
>.|TRBJ1-6|14|TRBV6-5|.
TGTGCCAGCAGTGCCCAGGGGATCGATTCACCCCTCCACTTT
CASSAQGIDSPLHF
>.|TRBJ2-2|16|TRBV18|once
TGTGCCAGCTCACCGAGGGACCGGACGAACACCGGGGAGCTGTTTTTT
CASSPRDRTNTGELFF
>.|TRBJ1-1|13|TRBV7-2|.
TGTGCCAGCAGCCCGGTCGGAAACACTGAAGCTTTCTTT
CASSPVGNTEAFF
>.|TRBJ1-2|14|TRBV6-6|.
TGTGCCAGCAGTTACTCTTCGAAGAGTGACGACTACACCTTC
CASSYSSKSDDYTF
>.|TRBJ2-3|13|TRBV30|.
TGTGCCTGTCCACTAGGGAGCCCAGATACGCAGTATTTT
CACPLGSPDTQYF
>TRBD1|TRBJ2-7|13|TRBV29-1|few
TGCAGCGTCATCCGGGACAGCTCCTACGAGCAGTACTTC
CSVIRDSSYEQYF
>TRBD1|TRBJ2-3|15|TRBV6-4|.
TGTGCCAGCTCGTACAGGGGATCTAGCACAGATACGCAGTATTTT
CASSYRGSSTDTQYF